This T cell receptor beta chain was sequenced in a study of blood T cells in healthy people across ages. Germline CDR1 and CDR2: LGHNA and YNFKEQ. V trimming: 1 base; J trimming: 8 bases; junction bases outside the gene matches: 4. CDR3 size: 14 residues. Through a sample-barcoded 5' primer and a J-beta primer mix, a second PCR was run for roughly 6 to 11 cycles. TCRdb re-called the 5' RACE reads with MiXCR, one entry per CDR3 protein. Here the sample spans just under 750,000 distinct CDR3 sequences, 20% to 25% being singletons. This clonotype was recorded a few times. The antigen is unknown. Study-wide points: Roughly linear declines in TCR beta diversity per million T cells occurred with age. TCR beta diversity tracked closely with naive T cell percentage.

The rearrangement uses TRBV4-2 and TRBJ1-4, with TRBD1 identical over 7 bases. The origin of this receptor is a man in his 70s in good health. The sample comprised blood. This CDR3 is CASSQGKGGEKLFF. The CDR3 DNA reads TGTGCCAGCAGCCAAGGGAAAGGGGGCGAAAAACTGTTTTTT.